Each of the 8 T cell receptor beta chains below was sequenced from the same sample in a study of shared clonotypes between healthy human individuals. Sequencing was performed with immunoSEQ multiplex PCR; in TCRdb, only in-frame clones are kept and a portion is missing. The sample yields some 2,500,000 clones, over 85% seen once. The source material was naive CD4+ T cells from PBMCs. The subset is: CD45RA+ positively selected. The receptors here all came from a young man in good health. Some clones in this sample may be carry-over from other donors' samples.

As regards this clone: Other DNA sequences within the sample encode an identical CDR3. The CDR3 here is CASSLQGSGANVLTF. In DNA form, the CDR3 reads TGTGCCAGTAGCTTACAGGGGTCTGGGGCCAACGTCCTGACTTTC. The chain combines TRBV19 with TRBJ2-6; 7 bases align to TRBD1. Germline CDR1 and CDR2: LNHDA and SQIVND (reference sequence). There are 15 residues in the CDR3. Trimming at V came to 6 bases and at J to 1 base, leaving 3 bases not matched to a gene.

This chain connects TRBV4-1 to TRBJ2-1; 7 nucleotides agree with TRBD2. The CDR3 has 14 residues. V dropped 4 bases and J dropped 7; count of bases not matched to a gene: 7. Germline CDR1 and CDR2: MGHRA and YSYEKL. CDR3 in amino acids: CASSPGRARNEQFF. CDR3 sequence (DNA): TGCGCCAGCAGCCCAGGGAGGGCACGTAATGAGCAGTTCTTC.

V gene TRBV6-5 combines with J gene TRBJ2-1; 11 positions agree with TRBD1. V lost 2 bases, J lost 8 bases, and 8 bases stayed unmatched. Per the germline V gene, CDR1 is MNHEY and CDR2 is SVGAGI. CDR3 length equals 16 residues. The CDR3: CASSYRGQGARYEQFF. The DNA of the CDR3 is TGTGCCAGCAGTTACCGTGGACAGGGGGCGCGGTATGAGCAGTTCTTC.

V and J are TRBV30 and TRBJ2-3, with D perhaps matching TRBD1 or TRBD2 (5 bases each). V was trimmed by 1 base and J by 2 bases, leaving 13 bases between them. Germline V lookup: CDR1 GTSNPN, CDR2 SVGIG (reference sequence). The CDR3 has 15 residues. Here the CDR3 reads CAWSEQAGYTDTQYF. The CDR3, as DNA: TGTGCCTGGAGTGAACAGGCGGGTTACACAGATACGCAGTATTTT.

This clone appeared a single time. The V and J genes are TRBV9 and TRBJ2-4, with 8 bases identical to TRBD2. Germline V gene lookup returns CDR1 SGDLS and CDR2 YYNGEE. CDR3 length: 16 amino acids. V shed 5 bases, J shed 8 bases, and the junction held 15 bases outside the gene matches. CDR3 DNA: TGTGCCAGCAGTCGCAGCGGGAGAGGAATAGCGGACATTCAGTACTTC. Residues: CASSRSGRGIADIQYF.

The CDR3 coding sequence is TGCGCCAGCAGCCAGCGGGTACCGAACACCGGGGAGCTGTTTTTT. This sequence encodes CASSQRVPNTGELFF. The chain links TRBV4-3 to TRBJ2-2; D may be TRBD2 (5 bases). Trimming removed 3 bases from V and 0 bases from J, with 8 bases in between. The germline gives CDR1 LGHNA, CDR2 YSLEER. This CDR3 contains 15 residues.

The chain combines TRBV27 with TRBJ2-6; 11 nucleotides line up with TRBD2. The trim removed 5 bases at V and 0 bases at J, leaving 12 bases unmatched. This CDR3 has 20 amino acids. Germline V gives CDR1 MNHEY, CDR2 SMNVEV (reference sequence). CDR3 protein: CASSVQTSGKHSSGANVLTF. Written as DNA, the CDR3 is TGTGCCAGCAGTGTCCAGACTAGCGGGAAACATAGCTCTGGGGCCAACGTCCTGACTTTC. The entire variable domain, with the rest obtained from reference TRBV27 and TRBJ2-6, is as follows: EAQVTQNPRYLITVTGKKLTVTCSQNMNHEYMSWYRQDPGLGLRQIYYSMNVEVTDKGDVPEGYKVSRKEKRNFPLILESPSPNQTSLYFCASSVQTSGKHSSGANVLTFGAGSRLTVL.

Regarding this clone: The same CDR3 can be traced to other DNA sequences in this sample. This chain joins TRBV18 and TRBJ1-2, with D perhaps TRBD1 (6 bases). The CDR3 loop spans 14 amino acids. Trimming removed 2 bases from V and 6 bases from J, with 13 bases in between. Germline V gives CDR1 KGHSH, CDR2 LQKENI. Here the CDR3 reads CASSPTGQGNGYTF. CDR3 nucleotides: TGTGCCAGCTCACCAACAGGGCAGGGTAATGGCTACACCTTC.